The 20 T cell receptor beta chains given below trace back to one sample, sequenced in a study of beta chain features in type 1 diabetes. Expressed TCRB transcripts got sequenced, as all isolated RNA was reverse transcribed. Clones were sequenced by immunoSEQ multiplex PCR, and TCRdb holds only the in-frame ones, with some missing. The sample shows 150,000 to 170,000 clones, under 9.5% of them seen only once. The sample consisted of central memory CD4+ T cells from blood. The receptors shown here come from a man younger than 35 in good health.

This chain connects TRBV6-4 to TRBJ1-2, with 7 bases aligning to TRBD1. The trim removed 8 bases at V and 3 bases at J, leaving 12 bases unmatched. Germline CDR1 and CDR2: MRHNA and SNTAGT. The CDR3 is 15 residues long. In DNA, the CDR3 is TGTGCCAGCCCTACCCGAACAGGGGTTGACTATGGCTACACCTTC. This codes for CASPTRTGVDYGYTF.

This chain connects TRBV2 to TRBJ2-1; tentative D call: TRBD1 (5 bases). The CDR3 contains 13 residues. V lost 7 bases and J lost 4, with 11 bases in between. Germline lookup yields CDR1 SNHLY and CDR2 FYNNEI. CDR3 nucleotides: TGTGCCAGCACCCCAGACAGTTACAATGAGCAGTTCTTC. It yields the protein CASTPDSYNEQFF. Complete variable domain (other parts from reference TRBV2 and TRBJ2-1): EPEVTQTPSHQVTQMGQEVILRCVPISNHLYFYWYRQILGQKVEFLVSFYNNEISEKSEIFDDQFSVERPDGSNFTLKIRSTKLEDSAMYFCASTPDSYNEQFFGPGTRLTVL.

V is TRBV28 and J is TRBJ1-2; D call uncertain. Germline V gene data show CDR1 as MDHEN and CDR2 as SYDVKM. The CDR3 covers 13 residues. V lost 2 bases, J lost 4 bases, and 8 bases lay in between. The CDR3 loop reads CASSLGGPYGYTF. CDR3 in DNA: TGTGCCAGCAGTTTAGGAGGTCCCTATGGCTACACCTTC.

The genes are TRBV27 and TRBJ1-2; 8 bases are a match to TRBD1. Germline-derived CDR1 and CDR2 are MNHEY and SMNVEV (reference sequence). Trimming cost V 1 base and J 6 bases; bases outside gene matches: 4. The CDR3 runs 14 residues. The CDR3 spells CASSLWGTGHGYTF. Written as DNA, the CDR3 is TGTGCCAGCAGTTTATGGGGGACAGGCCATGGCTACACCTTC.

The chain has TRBV6-5 and TRBJ2-7; D remains ambiguous. The CDR3 has 13 residues. Germline CDR1 MNHEY, CDR2 SVGAGI. Trimming cost V 6 bases and J 2 bases, with 11 bases left between them. The CDR3 bases are TGTGCCAGCAGCCTACCCGGTACCTACGAGCAGTACTTC. It is translated as CASSLPGTYEQYF.

In its sample, this clone was seen a few times. The CDR3 nucleotides are TGTGCCAGTTATGCAGGGGGCCGGCGAAACTATGGCTACACCTTC. This codes for CASYAGGRRNYGYTF. The rearrangement joins TRBV28 to TRBJ1-2; 8 bases fit TRBD1. CDR1 MDHEN and CDR2 SYDVKM come from the germline V gene. The CDR3 contains 15 residues. V shed 9 bases, J shed 2 bases, and the junction held 11 bases outside the gene matches.

The chain has TRBV6-5 and TRBJ2-1, with D perhaps matching TRBD2 (6 bases). The CDR3 has 13 residues. Germline CDR1 and CDR2: MNHEY and SVGAGI. The ends were cut back, 8 bases at V and 3 bases at J, with 11 bases in the middle. The CDR3 sequence: CASHTGLYNEQFF. CDR3 in DNA: TGTGCCAGCCACACGGGACTCTACAATGAGCAGTTCTTC.

This clone occurred a few times. The J gene is TRBJ2-2, the V gene TRBV12-5; the D is unclear. CDR1 and CDR2 (germline): LGHNT, FRNRAP. V was pared by 5 bases and J by 6 bases, with 10 bases between. This CDR3 is 13 amino acids long. CDR3 region: CASGPYLPGELFF. Here the CDR3 DNA reads TGTGCTAGTGGTCCCTACCTCCCCGGGGAGCTGTTTTTT. The full variable domain, completed using reference TRBV12-5 and TRBJ2-2, is DARVTQTPRHKVTEMGQEVTMRCQPILGHNTVFWYRQTMMQGLELLAYFRNRAPLDDSGMPKDRFSAEMPDATLATLKIQPSEPRDSAVYFCASGPYLPGELFFGEGSRLTVL.

The chain is built from TRBV11-2 and TRBJ2-3; D might be TRBD2 (6 bases). Germline assignment: CDR1 SGHAT and CDR2 FQNNGV. V gave up 5 bases and J gave up 10 bases, with 16 bases separating them. The CDR3 runs 13 residues. For the CDR3, the DNA is TGTGCCAGCAGCCCGGGGGTTCGGGGCTCGCAGTATTTT. It encodes CASSPGVRGSQYF.

This chain connects TRBV10-3 to TRBJ1-1; D is unresolved. In germline, CDR1 is ENHRY, CDR2 SYGVKD. The CDR3 is made up of 13 amino acids. V shed 6 bases and J shed 3 bases, with 11 bases lying between them. The DNA for the CDR3 is TGTGCCATCAGCCCTGGGCTCTACACTGAAGCTTTCTTT. Its protein product is CAISPGLYTEAFF.

In its sample, this clone was seen a few times. CDR3 amino acids: CASSFRAGRGDEQFF. For the CDR3, the DNA is TGCGCCAGCAGCTTTAGGGCGGGGCGAGGGGATGAGCAGTTCTTC. V and J are TRBV5-1 and TRBJ2-1; D is possibly TRBD2 (6 bases). Germline CDR1 and CDR2: SGHRS and YFSETQ. The V gene lost 2 bases and the J gene lost 8 bases, with 17 bases spanning the gap. CDR3 length: 15 amino acids.

The chain links TRBV5-1 to TRBJ2-1, with D maybe TRBD1 (5 bases). CDR1 SGHRS and CDR2 YFSETQ come from the germline V gene. Trimming shortened V by 0 bases and J by 1 base, and 11 bases separated the two germline ends. The CDR3 spans 16 residues. CDR3 coding DNA: TGCGCCAGCAGCTTGGGGCTAGGGGCGTCCTACAATGAGCAGTTCTTC. The encoded protein is CASSLGLGASYNEQFF.

This clone came up many times. The genes are TRBV5-6 and TRBJ2-3; D gene ambiguous. The CDR3 totals 11 residues. V was trimmed by 2 bases and J by 6 bases, leaving 4 bases between them. CDR1 and CDR2 from the germline V gene are SGHDT and YYEEEE. CDR3 DNA: TGTGCCAGCAGCTTATCTGATACGCAGTATTTT. It specifies CASSLSDTQYF. Using reference TRBV5-6 and TRBJ2-3 for the parts outside the CDR3, the full variable domain is DAGVTQSPTHLIKTRGQQVTLRCSPKSGHDTVSWYQQALGQGPQFIFQYYEEEERQRGNFPDRFSGHQFPNYSSELNVNALLLGDSALYLCASSLSDTQYFGPGTRLTVL.

This clone came up a few times. The J gene is TRBJ2-7, the V gene TRBV5-5; D is undetermined. The ends were cut back, 6 bases at V and 2 bases at J, with 18 bases in the middle. The CDR3 spans 15 residues. Germline V gene data show CDR1 as SGHKS and CDR2 as YYEKEE (reference sequence). The CDR3 DNA sequence: TGTGCCAGCACCAATGGGTGGGCATCAGCCTACGAGCAGTACTTC. Amino acids: CASTNGWASAYEQYF.

This chain joins TRBV4-1 and TRBJ2-3; TRBD1 might be the D (5 bases). V shed 4 bases and J shed 4 bases, with 9 bases lying between them. This CDR3 spans 13 amino acids. Germline CDR1 is MGHRA and CDR2 is YSYEKL. CDR3 sequence (DNA): TGCGCCAGCAGCCTAGGGGTTCCAGATACGCAGTATTTT. It yields the protein CASSLGVPDTQYF.

This clone was picked up a small number of times. The J gene is TRBJ2-1, the V gene TRBV19; TRBD2 matches 8 bases. Germline CDR1 reads LNHDA; CDR2 reads SQIVND (reference sequence). There are 15 residues in the CDR3. J gave up 8 bases and V 4 bases, and 10 bases lay outside the gene matches. CDR3: CASSRVRGRSHEQFF. The CDR3 region has the DNA TGTGCCAGTAGTAGGGTTCGCGGGAGGAGTCATGAGCAGTTCTTC.

This clone appeared many times. The chain carries TRBV7-9 and TRBJ2-7, with a possible D match to TRBD1 (5 bases). V lost 1 base to trimming and J lost 6 bases, with 10 bases between them. CDR3 size: 13 residues. Germline-derived CDR1 and CDR2 are SEHNR and FQNEAQ (reference sequence). This chain's CDR3 is CASSLGGRGEQYF. The DNA of the CDR3 is TGTGCCAGCAGCTTAGGGGGCCGAGGCGAGCAGTACTTC.

The rearrangement uses TRBV7-8 and TRBJ1-2, with D possibly matching TRBD1 (6 bases). Trimming shortened V by 5 bases and J by 8 bases, and 21 bases separated the two germline ends. The CDR3 runs to 15 residues. Germline V gives CDR1 SGHVS, CDR2 FQNEAQ. For the CDR3, the DNA is TGTGCCAGCAGCCCTCGGACAGAAGCCCGAACGGGCTACACCTTC. Its protein is CASSPRTEARTGYTF.

This sequence joins TRBV7-8 and TRBJ2-2; no definite D call. Germline CDR1 and CDR2: SGHVS and FQNEAQ. V lost 2 bases and J 5 bases, leaving 3 bases between the germline ends. This CDR3 has 12 residues. CDR3 residues: CASSLITGELFF. DNA of the CDR3: TGTGCCAGCAGCTTAATAACCGGGGAGCTGTTTTTT.

This clone has more than one count but fewer than ten. The chain is built from TRBV18 and TRBJ2-7; a possible D gene is TRBD2 (6 bases). Germline values: CDR1 KGHSH, CDR2 LQKENI. The CDR3 has 16 residues. V dropped 1 base and J dropped 2 bases, with 15 bases sitting between them. CDR3 region: CASSPLGAGSPYEQYF. Written as DNA, the CDR3 is TGTGCCAGCTCACCACTCGGGGCGGGGTCCCCCTACGAGCAGTACTTC.